These 23 T cell receptor beta chains share one sample of origin, sequenced in a study of glioma-infiltrating T cells (dated by TCRdb to 2016 to 2017). The sample was run on an Illumina MiSeq. TCR alpha and beta CDR3 regions were amplified with the iRepertoire nested amplicon-rescue multiplex PCR (arm-PCR) platform from RNA. TCRdb's own reprocessing of the public reads used fastp at Q25 and MiXCR and kept productive beta chains. Merged by CDR3 protein, the rows form single entries marked with the most common genes and DNA. The sample records about 380,000 distinct CDR3 sequences, about two fifths of which are singletons. The ten most abundant clones make up around 12% of the sample. Sequencing was performed on glioma tissue, nonneoplastic brain tissue, or PBMCs (not recorded which). Receptors were obtained from a human donor with low-grade glioma or glioblastoma, undergoing nonglioma brain surgery, or in good health (not recorded which).

The table lists this clonotype with a few counts. The chain is built from TRBV7-2 and TRBJ1-2, with 7 bases identical to TRBD1. Germline V lookup: CDR1 SGHTA, CDR2 FQGNSA. The CDR3 runs 13 residues. V lost 7 bases and J lost 4; bases outside the gene matches: 6. CDR3 sequence: CASTLGQIYGYTF. Here the CDR3 DNA reads TGTGCCAGCACGCTGGGACAGATCTATGGCTACACCTTC.

This clonotype showed up many times. The chain uses TRBV28 and TRBJ1-2; 9 nucleotides match TRBD1. CDR1 and CDR2 from the germline V gene are MDHEN and SYDVKM. This CDR3 is 15 amino acids long. V was pared by 7 bases and J by 3 bases, with 9 bases of the junction left unmatched. The CDR3 sequence is CASTEGTGWDYGYTF. In DNA form, the CDR3 reads TGTGCCAGCACCGAGGGGACAGGGTGGGACTATGGCTACACCTTC.

About this clonotype: This clone may be a read error of a much larger clone one base away. The CDR3 protein is CARSPWGAKQETQYF. The CDR3 region has the DNA TGTGCCAGAAGCCCGTGGGGAGCAAAGCAAGAGACCCAGTACTTC. This chain links TRBV27 with TRBJ2-5; D perhaps matches TRBD2 (5 bases). Per the germline V gene, CDR1 is MNHEY and CDR2 is SMNVEV (reference sequence). The CDR3 contains 15 residues. The V end lost 9 bases, the J end lost 2 bases, and 19 bases lay between the germline ends.

This clonotype appeared many times. The CDR3 nucleotides read TGTGCCAGCAGTTCCCTCCCTAGCGCGGGGACAGATACGCAGTATTTT. It codes for CASSSLPSAGTDTQYF. The chain recombines TRBV28 with TRBJ2-3; tentatively, D is TRBD2 (6 bases). Germline CDR1 is MDHEN and CDR2 is SYDVKM. Trimming removed 4 bases at V and 3 bases at J, with 17 bases between. The CDR3 covers 16 residues.

The chain links TRBV6-1 to TRBJ2-2, with D possibly called TRBD1 or TRBD2 (5 bases each). V lost 7 bases, J lost 5 bases, and 14 bases lay in between. CDR1 and CDR2 from the germline V gene are MNHNS and SASEGT. The CDR3 contains 14 residues. The CDR3 protein is CASTPDGGTGELFF. CDR3 nucleotides: TGTGCCAGCACCCCGGATGGGGGTACCGGGGAGCTGTTTTTT.

V and J are TRBV4-2 and TRBJ2-1, with TRBD2 identical over 16 bases. V lost 1 base to trimming and J lost 6 bases; unmatched junction nucleotides: 21. The CDR3 consists of 23 residues. Germline loops: CDR1 LGHNA, CDR2 YNFKEQ. The CDR3 coding sequence is TGTGCCAGCAGCCAAGGGACAGTAGACGTCCCGGGACTAGCGGGAGGGCACGGCAATGAGCAGTTCTTC. Its protein is CASSQGTVDVPGLAGGHGNEQFF.

The chain employs TRBV19 and TRBJ2-2, with D tentatively TRBD1 (6 bases). Germline V gene lookup returns CDR1 LNHDA and CDR2 SQIVND (reference sequence). This CDR3 comprises 15 residues. Trimming removed 4 bases at V and 0 bases at J, with 9 bases between. DNA of the CDR3: TGTGCCAGTAGTAGAGGGGGTTCGAACACCGGGGAGCTGTTTTTT. Protein: CASSRGGSNTGELFF.

This sequence joins TRBV2 and TRBJ1-1; the D is unclear. The germline V and J ends were trimmed by 2 bases and 7 bases, with 5 bases remaining between them. This CDR3 comprises 11 residues. Germline CDR1 reads SNHLY; CDR2 reads FYNNEI. The CDR3 DNA reads as TGTGCCAGCAGTGAAACGGGTGAAGCTTTCTTT. Protein sequence: CASSETGEAFF. The whole variable domain, filled in from reference TRBV2 and TRBJ1-1, reads EPEVTQTPSHQVTQMGQEVILRCVPISNHLYFYWYRQILGQKVEFLVSFYNNEISEKSEIFDDQFSVERPDGSNFTLKIRSTKLEDSAMYFCASSETGEAFFGQGTRLTVV.

To note about this clonotype: The junction shows a germline mismatch at one end, possibly a read error. The gene calls are TRBV6-5 and TRBJ2-3, with TRBD2 matching over 11 bases. This CDR3 is 15 amino acids long. The germline V gene encodes CDR1 MNHEY and CDR2 SVGAGI. CDR3 nucleotide sequence: TGTGCCAGCAGTGAACTAGCGGGAGTGGCAGATATGCAGTATTTT. This codes for CASSELAGVADMQYF.

The gene calls are TRBV19 and TRBJ2-2; 10 bases match TRBD2. The CDR3 consists of 16 residues. Germline loops: CDR1 LNHDA, CDR2 SQIVND (reference sequence). J was trimmed by 4 bases and V by 3 bases; bases with no gene match: 5. CDR3 sequence: CASSIRLAGATGELFF. The CDR3 DNA reads TGTGCCAGTAGTATTAGGCTAGCGGGAGCCACCGGGGAGCTGTTTTTT.

The chain couples TRBV6-1 to TRBJ1-1; no firm D call. This CDR3 is built from 14 residues. V shed 8 bases and J shed 1 base, with 14 bases lying between them. Germline assignment: CDR1 MNHNS and CDR2 SASEGT. CDR3 DNA: TGTGCCAGCGAAGGGAAGGTGGGGAACACTGAAGCTTTCTTT. Its protein is CASEGKVGNTEAFF.

As concerns this clonotype: This may be a read error: a much more frequent sequence differs by one nucleotide. The V call is TRBV20-1, the J call TRBJ2-5; 14 bases match TRBD2. CDR3 length: 17 residues. Germline-derived CDR1 and CDR2 are DFQATT and SNEGSKA (reference sequence). V shed 4 bases, J shed 7 bases, and the junction held 14 bases outside the gene matches. The CDR3 DNA reads TGCAGTGCTACGACATCAGGGACTAGCGGGAGTACGGGGACCCAGTACTTC. It translates to CSATTSGTSGSTGTQYF.

This clonotype came up a few times. The CDR3 protein is CASSYGVNEQFF. CDR3 coding DNA: TGTGCCAGCAGTTATGGAGTCAATGAGCAGTTCTTC. The chain has TRBV6-2 or TRBV6-3 and TRBJ2-1, with unresolved D. V was trimmed by 3 bases and J by 6 bases, leaving 6 bases between them. The CDR3 spans 12 residues. Germline V gene sequence: CDR1 MNHEY, CDR2 SVGEGT.

This clonotype has more than one count but fewer than ten. The J gene is TRBJ2-5, the V gene TRBV2; D is ambiguous. Germline V gene data show CDR1 as SNHLY and CDR2 as FYNNEI. Deletions cut 8 bases from V and 3 bases from J, with 13 bases between. The CDR3 is 13 residues long. This CDR3 is CASGGHFEETQYF. CDR3 coding DNA: TGTGCCAGCGGCGGTCATTTCGAAGAGACCCAGTACTTC. The full variable domain, in which reference TRBV2 and TRBJ2-5 provide the parts outside the CDR3, is EPEVTQTPSHQVTQMGQEVILRCVPISNHLYFYWYRQILGQKVEFLVSFYNNEISEKSEIFDDQFSVERPDGSNFTLKIRSTKLEDSAMYFCASGGHFEETQYFGPGTRLLVL.

This clonotype was counted ten times or more. The chain joins TRBV15 to TRBJ2-5, with D tentatively TRBD2 (6 bases). Germline CDR1 and CDR2: LNHNV and YYDKDF (reference sequence). The CDR3 has 14 residues. Trimming cost V 0 bases and J 5 bases, with 10 bases left between them. The chain's CDR3 is CATSRDGGGETQYF. The CDR3 DNA sequence: TGTGCCACCAGCAGAGATGGGGGAGGCGAGACCCAGTACTTC.

This clonotype has more than one count but fewer than ten. This chain uses TRBV28 with TRBJ2-2; 8 nucleotides agree with TRBD1. Trimming at V came to 6 bases and at J to 1 base, leaving 7 bases not matched to a gene. The CDR3 is 16 residues long. Germline CDR1 reads MDHEN; CDR2 reads SYDVKM. Here the CDR3 DNA reads TGTGCCAGCAGCCCGGCCGGACAGGGGAACACCGGGGAGCTGTTTTTT. Residues: CASSPAGQGNTGELFF.

The J gene is TRBJ1-1, the V gene TRBV29-1; D is unclear. The V gene's germline CDR1 is SQVTM and CDR2 ANQGSEA. V was shortened by 5 bases and J by 3 bases, with 10 bases between the two germline ends. The CDR3 totals 12 residues. The CDR3 protein is CSVRRADTEAFF. The CDR3 nucleotides are TGCAGCGTTCGTCGGGCGGACACTGAAGCTTTCTTT.

This chain uses TRBV4-1 with TRBJ2-2; D is undetermined. This CDR3 has 15 residues. V lost 0 bases to trimming and J lost 2 bases, with 7 bases between them. In germline, CDR1 is MGHRA, CDR2 YSYEKL. The CDR3 bases are TGCGCCAGCAGCCAAGAGGTGGGCAACACCGGGGAGCTGTTTTTT. It is translated as CASSQEVGNTGELFF.

Comments on this clonotype: A much larger clone differs by one base, so this may be a read error. The rearrangement links TRBV6-1 to TRBJ2-1, with a tentative D call TRBD2 (5 bases). The CDR3 totals 13 residues. V was pared by 7 bases and J by 7 bases, with 14 bases between. The germline CDR1 and CDR2 sequences are MNHNS and SASEGT. The CDR3 DNA sequence: TGTGCCAGCAAATGGTATACGGGGAATGAGCAGTTCTTC. This translates into CASKWYTGNEQFF.

Details on this clonotype: This may stem from a read error, because a much larger clone lies one nucleotide away. The chain combines TRBV20-1 with TRBJ1-1, with D tentatively TRBD1 (5 bases). The length of the CDR3 is 13 residues. Germline V CDR1 and CDR2: DFQATT, SNEGSKA (reference sequence). CDR3 residues: CSASGTKNTDAFF. In nucleotides, the CDR3 is TGCAGTGCTAGCGGGACGAAGAACACTGATGCTTTCTTT.

This chain links TRBV6-6 with TRBJ2-3; TRBD2 matches 16 bases. V lost 0 bases, J lost 6 bases, and 12 bases stayed unmatched. The CDR3 totals 20 residues. The germline V gene has CDR1 MNHNY and CDR2 SVGAGI (reference sequence). The CDR3 here is CASSYSPGLAGGSSGDTQYF. The CDR3 DNA reads TGTGCCAGCAGTTACTCGCCGGGACTAGCGGGAGGGTCTAGCGGTGATACGCAGTATTTT.

Regarding this clonotype: Without the conserved terminal phenylalanine or tryptophan, this CDR3 likely stems from a read error. V usage is TRBV20-1 and J usage is TRBJ2-7; no firm D call. The V and J ends lost 6 bases and 3 bases respectively, with 18 bases between them. CDR1 is DFQATT, CDR2 SNEGSKA, per germline (reference sequence). This CDR3 is built from 14 residues. This CDR3 reads CSADGSVPRYEQYL. CDR3 coding DNA: TGCAGTGCAGACGGGTCAGTCCCTCGCTACGAGCAGTACCTC.

Details on this clonotype: A much bigger clone sits one base away, suggesting this may be a read error. The genes are TRBV6-1 and TRBJ2-5; D is undetermined. This CDR3 is built from 11 residues. The germline CDR1 and CDR2 sequences are MNHNS and SASEGT. CDR3 protein: CASSGQLTKYF. The CDR3, as DNA: TGTGCCAGCAGTGGCCAGTTGACCAAGTACTTC.